This record covers a single T cell receptor (beta chain). Sequenced by immunoSEQ multiplex PCR; TCRdb stores in-frame clones only, minus some. Among about 95,000 clones listed, roughly 95% were seen once. There are 15 residues in the CDR3. Trimming cost V 4 bases and J 3 bases; bases outside gene matches: 7. Germline V gene lookup returns CDR1 MRHNA and CDR2 SNTAGT. The sample belongs to a study of technical replicates of blood from a few donors. The chain couples TRBV6-4 to TRBJ2-3; 7 positions match TRBD1. The receptor comes from a human donor in good health. The source material was T cells isolated from PBMCs. The DNA for the CDR3 is TGTGCCAGCAGTGGAGGACAGGATACTACAGATACGCAGTATTTT. Translation gives CASSGGQDTTDTQYF.